These 17 T cell receptor beta chains originate from one sample sequenced in a study of PD-1 blockade in classical Hodgkin lymphoma. TCRdb's copy holds only in-frame clones and misses some; the assay was immunoSEQ multiplex PCR. This table has approximately 7,800 clones, about 75% appearing once. Patients all relapsed after autologous stem cell transplantation, and there was variation in brentuximab vedotin exposure. The sample was peripheral blood mononuclear cells (PBMCs), taken before the second cycle of nivolumab. These receptors came from a human donor with classical Hodgkin lymphoma.

The chain links TRBV7-3 to TRBJ2-3, with TRBD2 matching over 10 bases. V shed 11 bases, J shed 1 base, and the junction held 18 bases outside the gene matches. Germline CDR1 SGHTA, CDR2 FQGTGA. CDR3 length equals 18 residues. The CDR3 protein is CAPLPREREGVGTDTQYF. CDR3 DNA: TGTGCCCCTCTACCCCGGGAGCGGGAGGGCGTCGGCACAGATACGCAGTATTTT.

This sequence joins TRBV13 and TRBJ2-7; the D gene could be TRBD1 or TRBD2 (5 bases each). V was pared by 4 bases and J by 4 bases, with 11 bases between. The CDR3 contains 13 residues. Germline loops: CDR1 PRHDT, CDR2 FYEKMQ (reference sequence). The CDR3 is CASSSEEGYEQYF. CDR3 DNA: TGTGCCAGCAGCTCCGAAGAGGGGTACGAGCAGTACTTC.

This chain connects TRBV10-3 to TRBJ2-5, with TRBD2 identical over 8 bases. The V and J ends lost 0 bases and 6 bases, in that order; junction bases with no gene match: 15. The CDR3 consists of 18 residues. CDR1 and CDR2 from the germline V gene are ENHRY and SYGVKD. The CDR3 DNA reads as TGTGCCATCAGTGAGTCGAATCTGGGTAGCGGGACCCAGAAGACCCAGTACTTC. Encoded protein: CAISESNLGSGTQKTQYF.

This rearrangement joins TRBV5-8 to TRBJ1-1; no clear D gene. CDR1 and CDR2 (germline): SGHTS, YDEGEE. V gave up 7 bases and J gave up 0 bases, with 13 bases separating them. The CDR3 length is 14 residues. CDR3 bases: TGTGCCAGCGCTTTTGGGTCCATGAACACTGAAGCTTTCTTT. This codes for CASAFGSMNTEAFF.

The genes are TRBV28 and TRBJ2-1; D uncertain. The CDR3 loop spans 18 amino acids. CDR1 and CDR2 from the germline V gene are MDHEN and SYDVKM. Trimming shortened V by 6 bases and J by 0 bases, and 21 bases separated the two germline ends. CDR3 nucleotides: TGTGCCAGCAGCGGAGAGGATTCCCAGGTGAGCTCCTACAATGAGCAGTTCTTC. It encodes CASSGEDSQVSSYNEQFF.

The rearrangement joins TRBV28 to TRBJ2-1; weak D call: TRBD2 (5 bases). Germline CDR1 reads MDHEN; CDR2 reads SYDVKM. Trimming took off 3 bases at V and 5 bases at J, with 17 bases between the two ends. This CDR3 spans 16 amino acids. The CDR3 protein is CASSFASGLPHNEQFF. CDR3 nucleotides: TGTGCCAGCAGTTTTGCCAGCGGTCTTCCCCACAATGAGCAGTTCTTC.

The V gene is TRBV4-3, the J gene TRBJ2-5; 7 bases align to TRBD1. CDR1 and CDR2 (germline): LGHNA, YSLEER. This CDR3 comprises 16 residues. The V and J ends lost 1 base and 4 bases, in that order; junction bases with no gene match: 9. CDR3 loop: CASSQVRGGASETQYF. CDR3 nucleotide sequence: TGCGCCAGCAGCCAAGTTAGAGGGGGCGCATCAGAGACCCAGTACTTC.

The chain uses TRBV4-3 and TRBJ2-1; possible D gene TRBD1, 6 bases. The ends were cut back, 0 bases at V and 6 bases at J, with 18 bases in the middle. There are 17 residues in the CDR3. The germline gives CDR1 LGHNA, CDR2 YSLEER. The CDR3, as DNA: TGCGCCAGCAGCCAAGAAATCCCGCCAACAGGGACCAATGAGCAGTTCTTC. This codes for CASSQEIPPTGTNEQFF.

V usage is TRBV19 and J usage is TRBJ2-1, with D unresolved. This CDR3 region has 13 residues. The V gene's germline CDR1 is LNHDA and CDR2 SQIVND (reference sequence). Trimming removed 5 bases at V and 3 bases at J, with 8 bases between. CDR3 sequence: CASSLSLYNEQFF. The DNA of the CDR3 is TGTGCCAGTAGTCTAAGTCTCTACAATGAGCAGTTCTTC.

The chain is built from TRBV19 and TRBJ2-5; 11 positions agree with TRBD2. This CDR3 contains 16 residues. V lost 5 bases, J lost 1 base, and 6 bases stayed unmatched. Germline V gene sequence: CDR1 LNHDA, CDR2 SQIVND (reference sequence). The CDR3: CASSFLAGGRQETQYF. CDR3 in DNA: TGTGCCAGTAGTTTTCTAGCGGGGGGACGCCAAGAGACCCAGTACTTC.

The genes are TRBV5-1 and TRBJ2-2, with D perhaps TRBD2 (6 bases). V was pared by 3 bases and J by 6 bases, with 18 bases between. Germline V lookup: CDR1 SGHRS, CDR2 YFSETQ. The CDR3 length is 16 residues. DNA of the CDR3: TGCGCCAGCAGCTCCCAGGGATCCTCGGGGGCCGGGGAGCTGTTTTTT. This translates into CASSSQGSSGAGELFF.

The rearrangement joins TRBV6-1 to TRBJ1-2, with 10 bases matching TRBD1. Per the germline V gene, CDR1 is MNHNS and CDR2 is SASEGT. V lost 8 bases and J lost 1; bases outside the gene matches: 4. The CDR3 length is 14 residues. The CDR3 region is CASLRDRGNYGYTF. The CDR3 DNA is TGTGCCAGCCTCAGGGACAGGGGTAACTATGGCTACACCTTC.

CDR3 region: CASSLLQGETQYF. CDR3 in DNA: TGTGCCAGCAGCTTACTCCAGGGGGAGACCCAGTACTTC. The rearrangement uses TRBV11-2 and TRBJ2-5; D possibly corresponds to TRBD1 (6 bases). V lost 2 bases to trimming and J lost 5 bases, with 9 bases between them. Germline V CDR1 and CDR2: SGHAT, FQNNGV. There are 13 residues in the CDR3.

V gene TRBV29-1 combines with J gene TRBJ2-7, with 7 positions matching TRBD2. CDR1 and CDR2 from the germline V gene are SQVTM and ANQGSEA. This CDR3 has 13 amino acids. Unmatched junction bases numbered 12, after V lost 6 bases and J lost 7 bases. CDR3 in DNA: TGCAGCGTGGTCCGGGACGCCGGGGGGGAGCAGTACTTC. It yields the protein CSVVRDAGGEQYF.

In this sample, this clone turned up a few times. This rearrangement joins TRBV28 to TRBJ1-2; unclear D gene. Germline-derived CDR1 and CDR2 are MDHEN and SYDVKM. Trimming pared 4 bases from V and 1 base from J, leaving 10 bases between. The CDR3 contains 14 residues. CDR3 region: CASSSDLDNYGYTF. CDR3 in DNA: TGTGCCAGCAGTTCTGACCTGGATAACTATGGCTACACCTTC.

This clone was picked up a small number of times. CDR3 region: CASSVTSGSTDTQYF. The CDR3 DNA is TGTGCCAGCAGTGTTACTAGCGGGAGCACAGATACGCAGTATTTT. The chain recombines TRBV28 with TRBJ2-3; TRBD2 matches 9 bases. Germline trimming cut 5 bases from V and 0 bases from J; bases unmatched to any gene: 3. Looked up from germline, CDR1 is MDHEN and CDR2 is SYDVKM. CDR3 size: 15 residues.

The chain links TRBV30 to TRBJ2-3, with TRBD2 matching over 12 bases. J lost 0 bases, V lost 2 bases, and 3 bases had no gene match. Germline V CDR1 and CDR2: GTSNPN, SVGIG (reference sequence). The CDR3 consists of 16 residues. CDR3 DNA sequence: TGTGCCTGGAGTCATGGACTAGCGGGAAGCACAGATACGCAGTATTTT. This gives the protein CAWSHGLAGSTDTQYF.